This T cell receptor (beta chain) was identified in a study of T-cell reconstitution after alpha-beta-depleted transplantation in children. This clonotype has a count of ten or more. Unique molecular identifiers tagged the TCRbeta library. MiXCR, run by TCRdb on the PCR reads, gives a single entry per CDR3 protein. This sample carries about 90,000 distinct CDR3 sequences, 7% to 9% of them seen once, and the ten largest clones take 5.5% to 8%. The sequenced sample was PBMCs from the stem cell graft donor, obtained from the stem cell graft. The sequence derives from a human donor who donated a stem cell graft to a child with congenital amegakaryocytic thrombocytopenia.

The CDR3 DNA reads TGCAGCGCCGGCGCGTCACAGGGGGCAGGAGGCTACACCTTC. Translating it yields CSAGASQGAGGYTF. The chain is built from TRBV29-1 and TRBJ1-2, with TRBD1 matching over 9 bases. This CDR3 is built from 14 residues. The germline V gene encodes CDR1 SQVTM and CDR2 ANQGSEA. V was pared by 7 bases and J by 8 bases, with 14 bases of the junction left unmatched.